The 27 T cell receptor beta chains below all came from one sample that was sequenced in a study of blood T cell repertoires in COVID-19. Generated by immunoSEQ multiplex PCR, the TCRdb table keeps only in-frame clones and is missing some. The repertoire holds more than 300,000 clones, approximately 89% seen once, with 1.5% to 2% in the top ten. Material for sequencing was peripheral blood. The receptors were sampled from a woman aged 30 to 39 with COVID-19, enrolled during active disease.

The J gene is TRBJ1-5, the V gene TRBV7-6, with TRBD1 as a possible D gene (5 bases). From germline, CDR1 is SGHVS and CDR2 FNYEAQ. V shed 1 base and J shed 2 bases, with 18 bases lying between them. The length of the CDR3 is 18 residues. The CDR3 sequence: CASSLGFQGLFRNQPQHF. CDR3 nucleotides: TGTGCCAGCAGCTTAGGGTTCCAGGGACTCTTTCGCAATCAGCCCCAGCATTTT.

The J gene is TRBJ1-2, the V gene TRBV20-1, with 8 bases fitting TRBD1. The V and J ends lost 3 bases and 8 bases, in that order; junction bases with no gene match: 5. CDR1 DFQATT and CDR2 SNEGSKA come from the germline V gene (reference sequence). The CDR3 contains 12 residues. DNA of the CDR3: TGCAGTGCTAGTCCCACAGGGGGAGGCTACACCTTC. Translated, it gives CSASPTGGGYTF.

The chain joins TRBV19 to TRBJ2-3; the match to TRBD1 covers 7 bases. With 0 bases clipped from V and 1 base from J, the junction kept 7 bases outside the gene matches. CDR3 size: 17 residues. Per the germline V gene, CDR1 is LNHDA and CDR2 is SQIVND (reference sequence). DNA for the CDR3: TGTGCCAGTAGTATAGAAGGGACAGCACTTCGCACAGATACGCAGTATTTT. Translating gives CASSIEGTALRTDTQYF.

This chain links TRBV20-1 with TRBJ1-1; D possibly corresponds to TRBD1 (5 bases). The germline CDR1 and CDR2 sequences are DFQATT and SNEGSKA (reference sequence). V lost 3 bases, J lost 5 bases, and 22 bases lay in between. There are 16 residues in the CDR3. CDR3: CSASGPAGYRRTEAFF. The DNA of the CDR3 is TGCAGTGCTAGTGGTCCGGCAGGGTATCGAAGGACTGAAGCTTTCTTT.

The chain is built from TRBV6-5 and TRBJ1-1; TRBD1 matches at 7 bases. CDR1 and CDR2 from the germline V gene are MNHEY and SVGAGI. The V and J ends lost 2 bases and 4 bases, in that order; junction bases with no gene match: 4. The CDR3 runs 14 residues. The CDR3 loop is CASSYQTGTTEAFF. CDR3 DNA sequence: TGTGCCAGCAGTTACCAGACAGGGACCACTGAAGCTTTCTTT.

The chain carries TRBV18 and TRBJ1-2; D possibly corresponds to TRBD1 (5 bases). Trimming removed 4 bases at V and 6 bases at J, with 18 bases between. Germline V gene sequence: CDR1 KGHSH, CDR2 LQKENI. CDR3 size: 15 residues. CDR3 protein: CASSQGFGGYNGYTF. Here the CDR3 DNA reads TGTGCCAGCTCACAAGGGTTCGGGGGATACAATGGCTACACCTTC. The variable domain in full, with the rest retrieved from reference TRBV18 and TRBJ1-2, is NAGVMQNPRHLVRRRGQEARLRCSPMKGHSHVYWYRQLPEEGLKFMVYLQKENIIDESGMPKERFSAEFPKEGPSILRIQQVVRGDSAAYFCASSQGFGGYNGYTFGSGTRLTVV.

The rearrangement uses TRBV6-1 and TRBJ1-6, with D perhaps TRBD1 (5 bases). The CDR3 covers 16 residues. Per germline, CDR1 MNHNS and CDR2 SASEGT. V was trimmed by 4 bases and J by 9 bases, leaving 19 bases between them. CDR3: CASSGVLVRATSPLHF. CDR3 in DNA: TGTGCCAGCAGTGGAGTCCTGGTCAGGGCGACTTCACCCCTCCACTTT.

This clone was recorded many times. The genes are TRBV4-2 and TRBJ2-6; D might be TRBD2 (5 bases). Germline-derived CDR1 and CDR2 are LGHNA and YNFKEQ. Trimming took 0 bases from V and 0 from J, leaving 6 bases between them. There are 16 residues in the CDR3. DNA for the CDR3: TGTGCCAGCAGCCAAGATGGACTCTCTGGGGCCAACGTCCTGACTTTC. Its protein product is CASSQDGLSGANVLTF.

A single count supports this clone. The chain combines TRBV7-2 with TRBJ2-1; possible D gene TRBD1, 5 bases. Trimming pared 2 bases from V and 2 bases from J, leaving 10 bases between. The CDR3 has 15 amino acids. The germline gives CDR1 SGHTA, CDR2 FQGNSA. The CDR3 sequence: CASSLRRVAYNEQFF. CDR3 sequence (DNA): TGTGCCAGCAGCTTACGCAGGGTCGCCTACAATGAGCAGTTCTTC.

The chain has TRBV19 and TRBJ1-5, with D possibly being TRBD1 (5 bases). Looked up from germline, CDR1 is LNHDA and CDR2 is SQIVND (reference sequence). The CDR3 spans 15 residues. The germline V and J ends were trimmed by 3 bases and 3 bases, with 12 bases remaining between them. The CDR3 DNA reads TGTGCCAGTAGTATGAAGGGGTCGGCCAATCAGCCCCAGCATTTT. It specifies CASSMKGSANQPQHF.

The gene calls are TRBV19 and TRBJ2-5; 10 nucleotides agree with TRBD1. Germline lookup yields CDR1 LNHDA and CDR2 SQIVND (reference sequence). CDR3 length equals 17 residues. Losses at the gene ends were 3 bases for V and 4 bases for J; bases not matched to a gene: 11. In DNA, the CDR3 is TGTGCCAGTAGTATGACAGGGGGCCTAATGGGCCCAGAGACCCAGTACTTC. Residues: CASSMTGGLMGPETQYF.

The chain carries TRBV28 and TRBJ1-6; a possible D gene is TRBD1 (5 bases). There are 15 residues in the CDR3. The ends were cut back, 6 bases at V and 2 bases at J, with 11 bases in the middle. Germline CDR1 is MDHEN and CDR2 is SYDVKM. Here the CDR3 DNA reads TGTGCCAGCAGGGTCGGACAAACCTATAATTCACCCCTCCACTTT. It yields the protein CASRVGQTYNSPLHF.

This clone was seen once. The V gene is TRBV4-3, the J gene TRBJ1-5; 8 positions agree with TRBD1. This CDR3 is built from 14 residues. CDR1 LGHNA and CDR2 YSLEER come from the germline V gene. V was clipped by 8 bases and J by 4 bases; unmatched bases: 7. Written as DNA, the CDR3 is TGCGCCAGCGGACAGGGCGTGAAGAATCAGCCCCAGCATTTT. Amino acid sequence: CASGQGVKNQPQHF.

The chain employs TRBV4-1 and TRBJ1-4; TRBD1 matches 7 bases. V gave up 1 base and J gave up 7 bases; unmatched junction bases: 3. Germline CDR1 is MGHRA and CDR2 is YSYEKL. This CDR3 has 14 residues. The CDR3 is CASSQAQGGEKLFF. Here the CDR3 DNA reads TGCGCCAGCAGCCAAGCTCAGGGGGGTGAAAAACTGTTTTTT.

V and J are TRBV28 and TRBJ1-4, with TRBD1 matching over 10 bases. This CDR3 comprises 15 residues. CDR1 is MDHEN and CDR2 is SYDVKM in the germline V gene. The V gene end was trimmed by 3 bases and the J gene end by 7 bases; junction bases not matched to a gene: 5. In DNA, the CDR3 is TGTGCCAGCAGTTTGGTGACAGGGGGCCTTGAAAAACTGTTTTTT. It yields the protein CASSLVTGGLEKLFF.

V gene TRBV19 combines with J gene TRBJ1-2; 9 bases map to TRBD1. Germline loops: CDR1 LNHDA, CDR2 SQIVND (reference sequence). The CDR3 contains 15 residues. Trimming took 3 bases from V and 1 from J; bases not matched to a gene: 3. CDR3 sequence reads: CASSMGTGINYGYTF. CDR3 nucleotides: TGTGCCAGTAGTATGGGGACAGGGATTAACTATGGCTACACCTTC.

This chain uses TRBV4-1 with TRBJ1-4; D ambiguous. Deletions cut 3 bases from V and 6 bases from J, with 11 bases between. This CDR3 has 14 amino acids. Germline CDR1 MGHRA, CDR2 YSYEKL. The CDR3 DNA is TGCGCCAGCAGCCAGGAAACTCGGGATGAAAAACTGTTTTTT. Encoded protein: CASSQETRDEKLFF.

The rearrangement joins TRBV6-5 to TRBJ1-5; 7 bases align to TRBD1. The V and J ends lost 6 bases and 4 bases, in that order; junction bases with no gene match: 9. This CDR3 has 15 residues. Germline CDR1 is MNHEY and CDR2 is SVGAGI. Here the CDR3 DNA reads TGTGCCAGCAGCCAGGAACAGGGGTATAATCAGCCCCAGCATTTT. Its translation is CASSQEQGYNQPQHF.

The chain links TRBV24-1 to TRBJ2-3, with 8 bases identical to TRBD1. V shed 7 bases and J 7 bases; nucleotides not matched to a gene: 6. The CDR3 loop spans 13 amino acids. In germline, CDR1 is KGHDR, CDR2 SFDVKD. The CDR3 DNA follows: TGTGCCACCAGGTCCGGACAGGGTAATACGCAGTATTTT. This gives the protein CATRSGQGNTQYF.

This chain connects TRBV5-6 to TRBJ1-4, with 9 nucleotides matching TRBD1. Unmatched junction bases numbered 20, after V lost 3 bases and J lost 8 bases. This CDR3 contains 19 residues. The germline V gene encodes CDR1 SGHDT and CDR2 YYEEEE. In DNA form, the CDR3 reads TGTGCCAGCAGCTCTACCGGGACAGGGAGTCAAACGGAGGGGGAAAAACTGTTTTTT. It translates to CASSSTGTGSQTEGEKLFF. Complete variable domain (other parts from reference TRBV5-6 and TRBJ1-4): DAGVTQSPTHLIKTRGQQVTLRCSPKSGHDTVSWYQQALGQGPQFIFQYYEEEERQRGNFPDRFSGHQFPNYSSELNVNALLLGDSALYLCASSSTGTGSQTEGEKLFFGSGTQLSVL.

DNA for the CDR3: TGTGCCAGCAGCGAACAGCCGGGACTCAGTGTTAACTATGGCTACACCTTC. It codes for CASSEQPGLSVNYGYTF. This chain connects TRBV7-9 to TRBJ1-2; tentative D call: TRBD1 (5 bases). The CDR3 runs to 17 residues. Germline lookup yields CDR1 SEHNR and CDR2 FQNEAQ (reference sequence). V lost 5 bases to trimming and J lost 1 base, with 20 bases between them.

The V and J genes are TRBV6-5 and TRBJ1-2; TRBD1 agrees at 8 bases. The trim removed 7 bases at V and 7 bases at J, leaving 11 bases unmatched. CDR1 is MNHEY, CDR2 SVGAGI, per germline. CDR3 length equals 14 residues. The CDR3 is CASNAAGQGFGYTF. CDR3 coding DNA: TGTGCCAGCAACGCCGCAGGACAGGGCTTTGGCTACACCTTC.

V usage is TRBV5-4 and J usage is TRBJ1-2; D is uncertain. Trimming stripped 2 bases from V and 4 bases from J, with 12 bases between. CDR1 and CDR2 from the germline V gene are SGHNT and YYREEE (reference sequence). This CDR3 has 14 residues. CDR3 residues: CASSFWGGSYGYTF. The CDR3 nucleotides are TGTGCCAGCAGCTTTTGGGGAGGGAGCTATGGCTACACCTTC.

J is TRBJ2-7 and V is TRBV5-1, with D tentatively TRBD1 (6 bases). The CDR3 sequence is 15 residues long. Between the trimmed V and J ends, which lost 4 bases and 3 bases, there was a span of 17 bases. CDR1 is SGHRS and CDR2 is YFSETQ in the germline V gene. The CDR3 coding sequence is TGCGCCAGCAGCGTGCGTTTAGGGGGAAGCTACGAGCAGTACTTC. Amino acid sequence: CASSVRLGGSYEQYF.

The chain joins TRBV6-4 to TRBJ2-1, with 15 bases matching TRBD2. J was trimmed by 9 bases and V by 7 bases; bases with no gene match: 10. This CDR3 spans 16 amino acids. Germline loops: CDR1 MRHNA, CDR2 SNTAGT. The CDR3 DNA sequence: TGTGCCAGCATGCTCCGGACTAGCGGGGGGGCTAGTGAGCAGTTCTTC. Translation gives CASMLRTSGGASEQFF.

The DNA for the CDR3 is TGTGCCAGCAACCCGGACAGCTCTAGTGAAGAGACCCAGTACTTC. As protein: CASNPDSSSEETQYF. V is TRBV28 and J is TRBJ2-5; tentatively, D is TRBD1 (6 bases). Germline assignment: CDR1 MDHEN and CDR2 SYDVKM. This CDR3 comprises 15 residues. V was pared by 7 bases and J by 3 bases, with 18 bases between.

CDR3 coding DNA: TGTGCCACCATGCGCGGGACGGGCGGGGAAGAGACCCAGTACTTC. The encoded protein is CATMRGTGGEETQYF. The rearrangement links TRBV24-1 to TRBJ2-5; D is possibly TRBD2 (6 bases). This CDR3 is 15 amino acids long. Germline values: CDR1 KGHDR, CDR2 SFDVKD. V lost 8 bases, J lost 3 bases, and 18 bases lay in between.